Following are 5 T cell receptor beta chains from one sample sequenced in a study of regulatory T cells in long-lasting Graves disease. Libraries of TCR beta came from iRepertoire HTBI primers plus Arm-PCR of CDR3 regions. Each CDR3 protein is one row after TCRdb ran MiXCR on the multiplex PCR reads. The sample has 350,000 to 550,000 distinct CDR3 sequences; approximately 14% are singletons. As to time point: newly diagnosed GD, antithyroid drugs for less than 3 months. PBMC RNA served as the TCR library source. The same sample was also studied in work on T cells in Graves' hyperthyroidism and ophthalmopathy.

Specimen: peripheral blood mononuclear cells (PBMCs), collected at new diagnosis, from a patient treated with antithyroid drugs. These TCRs come from a woman aged 50 to 60 with Graves disease.

This clonotype turned up a few times. The rearrangement uses TRBV19 and TRBJ1-4, with 9 bases identical to TRBD1. The germline V gene encodes CDR1 LNHDA and CDR2 SQIVND (reference sequence). This CDR3 region has 12 residues. For the CDR3, the DNA is TGTGGAAGCCGGGACAGGGATGAAAAACTGTTTTTT. Protein product: CGSRDRDEKLFF.

This clonotype was seen many times. The chain is built from TRBV29-1 and TRBJ2-1; either TRBD1 or TRBD2 may supply D (5 bases each). This CDR3 contains 11 residues. Deletions cut 8 bases from V and 4 bases from J, with 9 bases between. Germline V lookup: CDR1 SQVTM, CDR2 ANQGSEA. The CDR3 protein is CSTRGYNEQFF. For the CDR3, the DNA is TGCAGCACGAGGGGTTACAATGAGCAGTTCTTC.

A few counts support this clonotype. V usage is TRBV12-3 or TRBV12-4 and J usage is TRBJ1-6, with 7 bases fitting TRBD1. V shed 4 bases, J shed 7 bases, and the junction held 10 bases outside the gene matches. The CDR3 is made up of 16 amino acids. CDR3 nucleotide sequence: TGTGCCAGCAGTTATTTAGACAGGGTGTGGAATTCACCCCTCCACTTT. Its protein is CASSYLDRVWNSPLHF.

This clonotype was seen many times. J is TRBJ1-2 and V is TRBV18; D is undetermined. CDR3 size: 13 residues. V lost 0 bases, J lost 1 base, and 3 bases lay in between. Germline CDR1 KGHSH, CDR2 LQKENI. The CDR3 is CASSPPGNYGYTF. The CDR3 nucleotides read TGTGCCAGCTCACCACCGGGTAACTATGGCTACACCTTC. The whole variable domain, remainder taken from reference TRBV18 and TRBJ1-2, is NAGVMQNPRHLVRRRGQEARLRCSPMKGHSHVYWYRQLPEEGLKFMVYLQKENIIDESGMPKERFSAEFPKEGPSILRIQQVVRGDSAAYFCASSPPGNYGYTFGSGTRLTVV.

This clonotype was detected ten times or more. V gene TRBV20-1 combines with J gene TRBJ2-1; 8 bases are a match to TRBD1. CDR3 size: 15 residues. Germline-derived CDR1 and CDR2 are DFQATT and SNEGSKA (reference sequence). Trimming removed 2 bases from V and 8 bases from J; junction bases left unmatched: 11. CDR3 residues: CSARLGQGFVDEQFF. The CDR3 DNA sequence: TGCAGTGCTAGATTAGGACAGGGATTTGTAGATGAGCAGTTCTTC.